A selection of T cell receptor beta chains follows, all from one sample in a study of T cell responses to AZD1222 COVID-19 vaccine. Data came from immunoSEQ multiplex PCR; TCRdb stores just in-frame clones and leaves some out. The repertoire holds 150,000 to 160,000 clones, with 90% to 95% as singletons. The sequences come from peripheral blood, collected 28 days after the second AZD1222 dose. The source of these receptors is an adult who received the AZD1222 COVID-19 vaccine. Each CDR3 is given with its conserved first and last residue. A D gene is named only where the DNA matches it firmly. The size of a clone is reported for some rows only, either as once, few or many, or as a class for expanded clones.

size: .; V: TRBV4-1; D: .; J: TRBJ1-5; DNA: TGCGCCAGCAGCCAACGTGGGGCGGTGGCTCAGCCCCAGCATTTT; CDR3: CASSQRGAVAQPQHF
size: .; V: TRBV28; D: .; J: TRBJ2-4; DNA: TGTGCCAGCAGTTTGGAGGGCTTGAAGCAAAACATTCAGTACTTC; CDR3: CASSLEGLKQNIQYF
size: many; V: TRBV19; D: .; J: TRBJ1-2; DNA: TGTGCCAGTAGTATAGTACCCGCCTATGGCTACACCTTC; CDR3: CASSIVPAYGYTF
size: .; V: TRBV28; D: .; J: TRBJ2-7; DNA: TGTGCCAGCAGTCCTCAGGGTCGCGAGCAGTACTTC; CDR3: CASSPQGREQYF
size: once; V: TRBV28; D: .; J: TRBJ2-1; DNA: TGTGCCAGCATCGAGAGAGGCGGGAACAATGAGCAGTTCTTC; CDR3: CASIERGGNNEQFF
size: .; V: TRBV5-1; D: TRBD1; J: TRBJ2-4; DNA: TGCGCCAGCAGCTTGAGGGCGGACAGGGGGCTAGAAAACATTCAGTACTTC; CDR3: CASSLRADRGLENIQYF
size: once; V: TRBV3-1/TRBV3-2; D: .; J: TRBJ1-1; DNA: TGTGCCAGCAGCCAAGAGGGGGTGCAGACTGAAGCTTTCTTT; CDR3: CASSQEGVQTEAFF
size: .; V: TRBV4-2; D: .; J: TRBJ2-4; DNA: TGTGCCAGCAGCCCTTCCTCCAGTGAGTCCAAAAACATTCAGTACTTC; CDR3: CASSPSSSESKNIQYF
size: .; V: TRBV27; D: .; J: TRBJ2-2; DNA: TGTGCCAGCAGTTGGTCCGCAGCCTCCGGGGAGCTGTTTTTT; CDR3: CASSWSAASGELFF
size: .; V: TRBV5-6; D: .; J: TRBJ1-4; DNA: TGTGCCAGCAGCTACCTCTCCTATCGTGATGAAAAACTGTTTTTT; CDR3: CASSYLSYRDEKLFF
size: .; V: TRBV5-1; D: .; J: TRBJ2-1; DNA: TGCGCCAGCAGCTTGGTCGTACCCAGTGATGAGCAGTTCTTC; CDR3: CASSLVVPSDEQFF
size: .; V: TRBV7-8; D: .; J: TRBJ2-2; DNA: TGTGCCAGCAGCTTGTACAGGGGGGGCCCAGGGGAGCTGTTTTTT; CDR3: CASSLYRGGPGELFF
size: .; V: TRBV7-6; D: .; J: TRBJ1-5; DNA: TGTGCCAGCAGCTTGGAGTTCAATCAGCCCCAGCATTTT; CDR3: CASSLEFNQPQHF
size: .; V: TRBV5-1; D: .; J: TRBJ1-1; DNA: TGCGCCAGCAGCTTAACGACAGCCGCGAACACTGAAGCTTTCTTT; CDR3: CASSLTTAANTEAFF
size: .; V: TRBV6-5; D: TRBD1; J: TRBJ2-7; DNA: TGTGCCAGCAGTTCGACAGGGGGAAGCTCCTACGAGCAGTACTTC; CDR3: CASSSTGGSSYEQYF
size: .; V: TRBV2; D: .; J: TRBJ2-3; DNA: TGTGCCAGCAGCATTCAGGGGCTCGGGACAGATACGCAGTATTTT; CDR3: CASSIQGLGTDTQYF
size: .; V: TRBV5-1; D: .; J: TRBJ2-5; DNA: TGCGCCAGCAGCTGGCAAGAGACCCAGTACTTC; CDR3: CASSWQETQYF
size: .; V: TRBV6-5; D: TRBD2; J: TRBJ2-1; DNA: TGTGCCAGCCACGGACTAGCGGCCTCCTACAATGAGCAGTTCTTC; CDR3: CASHGLAASYNEQFF
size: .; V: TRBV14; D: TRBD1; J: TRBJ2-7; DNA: TGTGCCAGCAGCTTCGCCGGGACAGGGTCCTACGAGCAGTACTTC; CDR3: CASSFAGTGSYEQYF
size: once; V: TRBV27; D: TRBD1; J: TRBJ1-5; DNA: TGTGCCAGCAGACGCACAGGGGCCAGCAATCAGCCCCAGCATTTT; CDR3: CASRRTGASNQPQHF
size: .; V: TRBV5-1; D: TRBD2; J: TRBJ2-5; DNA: TGCGCCACCAATAGCGGGGGGACCCAAGAGACCCAGTACTTC; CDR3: CATNSGGTQETQYF
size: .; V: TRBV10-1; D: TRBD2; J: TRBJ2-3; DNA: TGCGCCAGCAGTACCGGGACTAGAAGCACAGATACGCAGTATTTT; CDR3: CASSTGTRSTDTQYF
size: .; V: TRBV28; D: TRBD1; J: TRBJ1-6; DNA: TGTGCCAGCAGGCAACCGGGACAGCTCCCCCCTCCTGGCTCTCATTCACCCCTCCACTTT; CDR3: CASRQPGQLPPPGSHSPLHF
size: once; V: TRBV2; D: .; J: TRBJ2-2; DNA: TGTGCCAGCAGTGTAGGAACCGGGGAGCTGTTTTTT; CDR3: CASSVGTGELFF
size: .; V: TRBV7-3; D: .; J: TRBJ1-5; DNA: TGTGCCAGCAGCTTAACTCGCGATCAGCCCCAGCATTTT; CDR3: CASSLTRDQPQHF
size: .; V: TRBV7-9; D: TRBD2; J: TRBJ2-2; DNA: TGTGCCAGCAGCTTAGTGGCGGGGGGGCCGCACGGGGAGCTGTTTTTT; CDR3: CASSLVAGGPHGELFF
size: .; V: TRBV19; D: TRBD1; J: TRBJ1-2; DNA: TGTGCCAGTAGTACACCGGGACAGGGACGGTATGGCTACACCTTC; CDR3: CASSTPGQGRYGYTF
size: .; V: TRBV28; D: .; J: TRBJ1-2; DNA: TGTGCCAGCAGTGAAGGGGCAGACTACACCTTC; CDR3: CASSEGADYTF
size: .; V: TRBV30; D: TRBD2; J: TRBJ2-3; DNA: TGTGCCTGGAGCCCCGGACTAGCAATAGATACGCAGTATTTT; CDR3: CAWSPGLAIDTQYF
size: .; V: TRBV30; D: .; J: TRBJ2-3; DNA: TGTGCCTGGAGTGGGCCTCTACAGAGCACAGATACGCAGTATTTT; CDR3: CAWSGPLQSTDTQYF
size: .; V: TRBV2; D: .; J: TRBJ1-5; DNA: TGTGCCAGCAGTGAATGGGGGGCAGGCGGCAATCAGCCCCAGCATTTT; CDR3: CASSEWGAGGNQPQHF
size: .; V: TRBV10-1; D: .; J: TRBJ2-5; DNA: TGCGCCAGCAGTGATCGCACAGGACCTAGGGAGACCCAGTACTTC; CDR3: CASSDRTGPRETQYF
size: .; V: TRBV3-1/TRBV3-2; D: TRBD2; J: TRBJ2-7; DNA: TGTGCCAGCAGCCAAGGGGGACCGAAACTAGCGGGGATTACCTACGAGCAGTACTTC; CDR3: CASSQGGPKLAGITYEQYF
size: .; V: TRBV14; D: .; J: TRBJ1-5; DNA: TGTGCCAGCAGCCAATTGGGCAATCAGCCCCAGCATTTT; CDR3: CASSQLGNQPQHF
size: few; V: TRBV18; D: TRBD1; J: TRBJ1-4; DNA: TGTGCCAGCTCACCACCGCTGGGACAGCGAGGGGAAAAACTGTTTTTT; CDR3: CASSPPLGQRGEKLFF
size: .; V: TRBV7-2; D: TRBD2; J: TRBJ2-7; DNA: TGTGCCAGCAGCTTAGTAGCTAGCGGGGGTACCTACGAGCAGTACTTC; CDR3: CASSLVASGGTYEQYF
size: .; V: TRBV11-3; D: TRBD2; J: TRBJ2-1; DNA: TGTGCCAGCAGCTTGGGGCTAGCGGGAGGTACCTACAATGAGCAGTTCTTC; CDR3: CASSLGLAGGTYNEQFF
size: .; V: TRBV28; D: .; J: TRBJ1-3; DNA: TGTGCCAGCACAGGAGAACCCTCTGGAAACACCATATATTTT; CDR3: CASTGEPSGNTIYF
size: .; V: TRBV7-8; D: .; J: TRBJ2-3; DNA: TGTGCCAGCAGCACCTATAGCACAGATACGCAGTATTTT; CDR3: CASSTYSTDTQYF
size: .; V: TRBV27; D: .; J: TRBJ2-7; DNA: TGTGCCAGCGCCCCCCGGCTAGGGGAGGAGCAGTACTTC; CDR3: CASAPRLGEEQYF
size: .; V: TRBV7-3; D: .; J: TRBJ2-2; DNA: TGTGCCAGCAGCTTAGACACCGGGGAGCTGTTTTTT; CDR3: CASSLDTGELFF
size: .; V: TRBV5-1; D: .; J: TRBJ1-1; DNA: TGCGCCAGCAGGGACCAGGACAACACTGAAGCTTTCTTT; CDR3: CASRDQDNTEAFF
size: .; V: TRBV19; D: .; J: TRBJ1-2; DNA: TGTGCCAGTAGTATCGCGATCACGGGTGGCTATGGCTACACCTTC; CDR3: CASSIAITGGYGYTF
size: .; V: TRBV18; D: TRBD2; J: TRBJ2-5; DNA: TGTGCCAGCTCACCGGGACTAGCGGAAGAGACCCAGTACTTC; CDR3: CASSPGLAEETQYF
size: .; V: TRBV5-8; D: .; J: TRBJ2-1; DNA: TGTGCCAGCAGCTTGGTACTCCGCCGCTCCTACAATGAGCAGTTCTTC; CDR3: CASSLVLRRSYNEQFF